Presented here are 32 T cell receptor beta chains from one specimen sequenced in a study of shared clonotypes between healthy human individuals. Produced via immunoSEQ multiplex PCR; TCRdb's table is partial and in-frame only. In the table there are about 1 million clones, around 74% of which are singletons. The source material was memory CD4+ T cells sorted from blood. The sample's subset: CD45RA-negative fraction. These receptors all come from a young man in good health.

This chain links TRBV5-1 with TRBJ2-5; D gene unclear. The CDR3 runs to 14 residues. In germline, CDR1 is SGHRS, CDR2 YFSETQ. V lost 0 bases to trimming and J lost 4 bases, with 10 bases between them. In nucleotides, the CDR3 is TGCGCCAGCAGCTTGGGAACATCGACAGAGACCCAGTACTTC. Amino acid sequence: CASSLGTSTETQYF. Drawing the rest from reference TRBV5-1 and TRBJ2-5, the complete variable domain is KAGVTQTPRYLIKTRGQQVTLSCSPISGHRSVSWYQQTPGQGLQFLFEYFSETQRNKGNFPGRFSGRQFSNSRSEMNVSTLELGDSALYLCASSLGTSTETQYFGPGTRLLVL.

This chain uses TRBV29-1 with TRBJ1-2; D perhaps matches TRBD1 (5 bases). The CDR3 consists of 14 residues. From germline, CDR1 is SQVTM and CDR2 ANQGSEA. The germline V and J ends were trimmed by 4 bases and 1 base, with 13 bases remaining between them. CDR3: CSVGGPQGNYGYTF. Written as DNA, the CDR3 is TGCAGCGTTGGTGGACCCCAGGGTAACTATGGCTACACCTTC.

The chain uses TRBV28 and TRBJ2-4; D is perhaps TRBD2 (6 bases). The ends were cut back, 5 bases at V and 5 bases at J, with 7 bases in the middle. This CDR3 has 12 amino acids. CDR1 MDHEN and CDR2 SYDVKM come from the germline V gene. The CDR3 here is CASSGTQNIQYF. CDR3 coding DNA: TGTGCCAGCAGTGGGACTCAAAACATTCAGTACTTC.

This clone was seen a few times. The genes are TRBV10-2 and TRBJ1-5, with D uncertain. V lost 4 bases and J lost 0, with 13 bases in between. The CDR3 consists of 16 residues. Germline assignment: CDR1 WSHSY and CDR2 SAAADI. The CDR3 sequence: CASSVEDGNSNQPQHF. DNA of the CDR3: TGCGCCAGCAGTGTTGAGGACGGAAATAGCAATCAGCCCCAGCATTTT.

This sequence joins TRBV7-2 and TRBJ2-3; 8 nucleotides line up with TRBD2. V gave up 4 bases and J gave up 4 bases; unmatched junction bases: 7. In germline, CDR1 is SGHTA, CDR2 FQGNSA. The CDR3 runs to 15 residues. CDR3: CASSSGTRSADTQYF. CDR3 nucleotides: TGTGCCAGCAGCTCCGGGACTAGATCTGCAGATACGCAGTATTTT.

The chain joins TRBV6-1 to TRBJ2-7, with TRBD1 identical over 10 bases. The trim removed 6 bases at V and 5 bases at J, leaving 10 bases unmatched. This CDR3 is built from 15 residues. Germline CDR1 reads MNHNS; CDR2 reads SASEGT. The DNA of the CDR3 is TGTGCCAGCAGGTCCCCGGGACAGGGGTCCCACGAGCAGTACTTC. Protein: CASRSPGQGSHEQYF.

This clone occurred once. Other DNA sequences in the same sample also yield this CDR3. This chain connects TRBV6-1 to TRBJ1-2; D unclear. V was shortened by 4 bases and J by 2 bases, with 5 bases between the two germline ends. CDR1 is MNHNS and CDR2 is SASEGT in the germline V gene. The CDR3 spans 12 residues. CDR3 in amino acids: CASSAGNYGYTF. The CDR3 nucleotides are TGTGCCAGCAGTGCGGGGAACTATGGCTACACCTTC.

The gene calls are TRBV30 and TRBJ2-3, with 8 bases lining up with TRBD2. Per germline, CDR1 GTSNPN and CDR2 SVGIG (reference sequence). The CDR3 contains 15 residues. V shed 0 bases and J 5 bases; nucleotides not matched to a gene: 7. The CDR3 DNA reads as TGTGCCTGGAGTGTAAACGGGGGGGCCATAGATACGCAGTATTTT. Amino acids: CAWSVNGGAIDTQYF.

This chain joins TRBV21-1 and TRBJ2-2; no check of the table's D call, TRBD1, against the DNA was made. TRBV21-1 is termed a pseudogene. The CDR3 totals 20 residues. In DNA, the CDR3 is TGTGCCAGCACTGACGGGACAGGCCGTTCAGCCAACTTATGGTTCGGGGAGCTGTTTTTT. Translating gives CASTDGTGRSANLWFGELFF.

The V call is TRBV10-1, the J call TRBJ2-7, with a possible D match to TRBD2 (7 bases). CDR1 WNHNN and CDR2 SYGVQD come from the germline V gene (reference sequence). This CDR3 spans 14 amino acids. Trimming stripped 2 bases from V and 2 bases from J, with 10 bases between. The CDR3 nucleotides are TGCGCCAGCAGTGAGGGCGGGGGCCCCTACGAGCAGTACTTC. This encodes CASSEGGGPYEQYF.

In its sample, this clone was seen once. The rearrangement uses TRBV6-1 and TRBJ1-5; 9 bases are a match to TRBD1. J was trimmed by 15 bases and V by 6 bases; bases with no gene match: 9. Germline CDR1 MNHNS, CDR2 SASEGT. This CDR3 spans 12 amino acids. The CDR3 nucleotides are TGTGCCAGCAGGAACAAGGACAGGGGAGGGCATTTT. Its translation is CASRNKDRGGHF.

The V call is TRBV5-1, the J call TRBJ1-2; D is unresolved. The CDR3 extends over 14 amino acids. The germline gives CDR1 SGHRS, CDR2 YFSETQ. Deletions cut 4 bases from V and 4 bases from J, with 14 bases between. The chain's CDR3 is CASSPDGPSYGYTF. The CDR3 nucleotides are TGCGCCAGCAGCCCGGACGGACCAAGCTATGGCTACACCTTC.

The chain links TRBV6-6 to TRBJ1-1; D gene uncertain. The CDR3 length is 14 residues. Germline CDR1 MNHNY, CDR2 SVGAGI (reference sequence). Trimming took 6 bases from V and 4 from J, leaving 15 bases between them. This CDR3 is CASSSRRGSTEAFF. In DNA, the CDR3 is TGTGCCAGCAGCTCCCGAAGAGGGAGCACTGAAGCTTTCTTT.

This chain joins TRBV30 and TRBJ2-5; TRBD2 agrees at 9 bases. The germline gives CDR1 GTSNPN, CDR2 SVGIG (reference sequence). The CDR3 has 13 amino acids. V lost 8 bases and J lost 4; bases outside the gene matches: 8. The CDR3 DNA is TGTGCCGGGACTCCAGCGGGAGGAGAGACCCAGTACTTC. Its translation: CAGTPAGGETQYF.

With respect to this clone: This CDR3 fails to terminate in the conserved phenylalanine or tryptophan, so it likely reflects a read error. J is TRBJ1-4 and V is TRBV20-1; D remains unclear. In germline, CDR1 is DFQATT, CDR2 SNEGSKA (reference sequence). Trimming pared 6 bases from V and 8 bases from J, leaving 7 bases between. This CDR3 is 10 amino acids long. In DNA form, the CDR3 reads TGCAGTGCCCAGAGGGAAAAACTGTTTTCT. It translates to CSAQREKLFS.

The chain combines TRBV10-3 with TRBJ2-2, with 7 bases matching TRBD2. The germline CDR1 and CDR2 sequences are ENHRY and SYGVKD. V lost 8 bases and J lost 4; bases outside the gene matches: 10. The CDR3 extends over 15 amino acids. The CDR3 region has the DNA TGTGCCATCCGGGGGGTGGAATCCCTCACCGGGGAGCTGTTTTTT. Its protein product is CAIRGVESLTGELFF.

The table lists this clone with a few counts. This chain uses TRBV5-1 with TRBJ2-7; 11 bases line up with TRBD2. With 3 bases clipped from V and 6 bases from J, the junction kept 8 bases outside the gene matches. Germline values: CDR1 SGHRS, CDR2 YFSETQ. The CDR3 spans 15 residues. The CDR3 is CASSSGTSGGVEQYF. DNA for the CDR3: TGCGCCAGCAGCTCCGGGACTAGCGGAGGAGTCGAGCAGTACTTC.

As concerns this clone: This sample includes further DNA sequences coding for the same CDR3. The chain uses TRBV9 and TRBJ2-2; TRBD2 matches 14 bases. Germline CDR1 is SGDLS and CDR2 is YYNGEE. The CDR3 is 16 amino acids. After removal of 2 bases from V and 4 bases from J, the junction contained 1 base not matched to a gene. DNA for the CDR3: TGTGCCAGCAGCGTGGGACTAGCGGGAGCCACCGGGGAGCTGTTTTTT. Translated: CASSVGLAGATGELFF.

In regard to this clone: Other DNA sequences within the sample encode an identical CDR3. J is TRBJ1-3 and V is TRBV5-5; a possible D gene is TRBD1 (5 bases). This CDR3 comprises 15 residues. The V gene's germline CDR1 is SGHKS and CDR2 YYEKEE (reference sequence). V was trimmed by 1 base and J by 0 bases, leaving 8 bases between them. This CDR3 is CASSLTGVSGNTIYF. The CDR3 bases are TGTGCCAGCAGCTTGACAGGTGTCTCTGGAAACACCATATATTTT.

The chain has TRBV7-3 and TRBJ2-3, with 10 bases fitting TRBD2. Germline V CDR1 and CDR2: SGHTA, FQGTGA. CDR3 length: 14 residues. Trimming at V came to 5 bases and at J to 6 bases, leaving 5 bases not matched to a gene. CDR3 protein: CASSPALAGDTQYF. CDR3 nucleotide sequence: TGTGCCAGCAGCCCCGCACTAGCGGGGGATACGCAGTATTTT.

The chain uses TRBV15 and TRBJ1-1; D is unresolved. CDR3 length equals 13 residues. Trimming took off 0 bases at V and 7 bases at J, with 9 bases between the two ends. Germline CDR1 reads LNHNV; CDR2 reads YYDKDF (reference sequence). CDR3 in amino acids: CATSRDLLGEAFF. The CDR3 bases are TGTGCCACCAGCAGAGATCTACTGGGTGAAGCTTTCTTT.

This clone was counted between two and nine times. The gene calls are TRBV5-1 and TRBJ2-3; 7 nucleotides agree with TRBD2. After removal of 4 bases from V and 0 bases from J, the junction contained 2 bases not matched to a gene. Per germline, CDR1 SGHRS and CDR2 YFSETQ. The CDR3 loop spans 14 amino acids. This CDR3 is CASSAGVSTDTQYF. Written as DNA, the CDR3 is TGCGCCAGCAGCGCGGGGGTTAGCACAGATACGCAGTATTTT. Complete variable domain (other parts from reference TRBV5-1 and TRBJ2-3): KAGVTQTPRYLIKTRGQQVTLSCSPISGHRSVSWYQQTPGQGLQFLFEYFSETQRNKGNFPGRFSGRQFSNSRSEMNVSTLELGDSALYLCASSAGVSTDTQYFGPGTRLTVL.

The J gene is TRBJ1-3, the V gene TRBV4-3; D is ambiguous. The CDR3 runs 16 residues. The germline gives CDR1 LGHNA, CDR2 YSLEER. Trimming shortened V by 2 bases and J by 7 bases, and 18 bases separated the two germline ends. The CDR3 DNA follows: TGCGCCAGCAGCCAAAGAGTAACGGGTCCAGAGAACACCATATATTTT. Translating gives CASSQRVTGPENTIYF.

Comments on this clone: A much larger clone is a single base away; this may be a read error. The same CDR3 is also encoded by other DNA sequences in this sample. CDR3: CASSFSTGELFF. CDR3 DNA sequence: TGTGCCAGCAGTTTCTCAACCGGGGAGCTGTTTTTT. V and J are TRBV27 and TRBJ2-2; D is unclear. CDR1 MNHEY and CDR2 SMNVEV come from the germline V gene (reference sequence). The germline V and J ends were trimmed by 3 bases and 5 bases, with 4 bases remaining between them. The CDR3 is 12 amino acids.

This clone was observed a single time. CDR3 bases: TGTGCCAGCAGTGAGGCCAACATAAACTATGGCTACACCTTC. This sequence encodes CASSEANINYGYTF. The J gene is TRBJ1-2, the V gene TRBV2, with D hard to call. The CDR3 contains 14 residues. Germline CDR1 reads SNHLY; CDR2 reads FYNNEI. The V and J ends lost 3 bases and 2 bases respectively, with 10 bases between them.

This chain's CDR3 is CASSFRGDSSPLHF. DNA for the CDR3: TGTGCCAGCAGCTTTAGAGGGGATAGTTCACCCCTCCACTTT. The chain is built from TRBV5-8 and TRBJ1-6; tentatively, D is TRBD1 (5 bases). The V gene's germline CDR1 is SGHTS and CDR2 YDEGEE. Trimming removed 2 bases from V and 9 bases from J, with 12 bases in between. The CDR3 is 14 residues long.

The chain joins TRBV5-1 to TRBJ1-2; tentatively, D is TRBD1 (6 bases). This CDR3 spans 14 amino acids. V was clipped by 0 bases and J by 3 bases, with 9 bases between them. Germline V gene lookup returns CDR1 SGHRS and CDR2 YFSETQ. CDR3 in amino acids: CASSLAGADYGYTF. In DNA, the CDR3 is TGCGCCAGCAGCTTGGCGGGGGCGGACTATGGCTACACCTTC.

On this clone: Other DNA sequences in the same sample also yield this CDR3. This rearrangement joins TRBV5-1 to TRBJ2-3; tentatively, D is TRBD2 (7 bases). The length of the CDR3 is 15 residues. From germline, CDR1 is SGHRS and CDR2 YFSETQ. V was shortened by 0 bases and J by 5 bases, with 13 bases between the two germline ends. The CDR3 region has the DNA TGCGCCAGCAGCTTGGAGGGGGGGCCGGTAGATACGCAGTATTTT. This sequence encodes CASSLEGGPVDTQYF.

V is TRBV10-3 and J is TRBJ2-1, with no clear D. The CDR3 covers 15 residues. V shed 8 bases and J shed 0 bases, with 14 bases lying between them. Per germline, CDR1 ENHRY and CDR2 SYGVKD. The DNA for the CDR3 is TGTGCCATCCAAACCGCGATAGACTCCTACAATGAGCAGTTCTTC. Translating it yields CAIQTAIDSYNEQFF.

V is TRBV6-5 and J is TRBJ1-2; D unresolved. There are 10 residues in the CDR3. Germline CDR1 is MNHEY and CDR2 is SVGAGI. V dropped 5 bases and J dropped 9 bases, with 7 bases sitting between them. The CDR3 here is CASSDYRYTF. The DNA for the CDR3 is TGTGCCAGCAGTGATTATCGCTACACCTTC.

The chain has TRBV29-1 and TRBJ2-3; perhaps TRBD2 as D (5 bases). Trimming cost V 5 bases and J 2 bases, with 8 bases left between them. The CDR3 extends over 12 amino acids. Germline CDR1 SQVTM, CDR2 ANQGSEA. The chain's CDR3 is CSVRRITDTQYF. Written as DNA, the CDR3 is TGCAGCGTTCGGAGGATCACAGATACGCAGTATTTT.

J is TRBJ1-4 and V is TRBV6-1, with D possibly being TRBD1 (5 bases). The CDR3 consists of 14 residues. The V and J ends lost 1 base and 8 bases respectively, with 11 bases between them. Germline assignment: CDR1 MNHNS and CDR2 SASEGT. The CDR3 reads CASSEEGKREKLFF. As DNA, the CDR3 is TGTGCCAGCAGTGAAGAGGGGAAACGGGAAAAACTGTTTTTT.